These 5 T cell receptor beta chains were sequenced from one sample in a study of blood T cell repertoires in COVID-19. Data came from immunoSEQ multiplex PCR; TCRdb stores just in-frame clones and leaves some out. Among roughly 410,000 clones listed, about 90% were seen once. Material: peripheral blood. All receptors come from a man in his forties with acute or convalescent COVID-19.

V is TRBV14 and J is TRBJ1-3; D is undetermined. V was clipped by 2 bases and J by 6 bases, with 8 bases between them. There are 13 residues in the CDR3. Germline CDR1 reads SGHDN; CDR2 reads FVKESK. CDR3 coding DNA: TGTGCCAGCAGCCAATTTGTAGTAAACACCATATATTTT. This sequence encodes CASSQFVVNTIYF.

The J gene is TRBJ2-4, the V gene TRBV7-9, with TRBD2 matching over 10 bases. The ends lost 5 bases at V and 0 bases at J; junction bases unmatched: 10. Germline V gene sequence: CDR1 SEHNR, CDR2 FQNEAQ (reference sequence). This CDR3 region has 18 residues. CDR3: CASSPRLAGVLAKNIQYF. For the CDR3, the DNA is TGTGCCAGCAGCCCCCGGCTAGCGGGAGTTCTAGCCAAAAACATTCAGTACTTC.

The rearrangement joins TRBV7-9 to TRBJ1-1; 9 bases match TRBD1. V lost 5 bases and J lost 5; bases outside the gene matches: 9. Germline V gene sequence: CDR1 SEHNR, CDR2 FQNEAQ (reference sequence). The CDR3 consists of 15 residues. The CDR3: CASSQPGQGETEAFF. The CDR3 DNA is TGTGCCAGCAGCCAACCGGGACAGGGAGAGACTGAAGCTTTCTTT.

The rearrangement joins TRBV27 to TRBJ1-5, with a tentative D call TRBD1 (5 bases). Trimming cost V 4 bases and J 11 bases, with 18 bases left between them. The CDR3 is 14 residues long. Per the germline V gene, CDR1 is MNHEY and CDR2 is SMNVEV (reference sequence). The CDR3 nucleotides are TGTGCCAGCAGTTCAGGGTCACGGCCCTTGGCCCAGCATTTT. Protein sequence: CASSSGSRPLAQHF.

V gene TRBV19 combines with J gene TRBJ1-3; TRBD1 aligns across 9 bases. Germline lookup yields CDR1 LNHDA and CDR2 SQIVND (reference sequence). The CDR3 is 14 residues long. V was pared by 7 bases and J by 6 bases, with 7 bases of the junction left unmatched. CDR3: CASTTDRGANTIYF. In DNA, the CDR3 is TGTGCCAGTACCACGGACAGGGGCGCAAACACCATATATTTT. Looking up the rest from reference TRBV19 and TRBJ1-3 gives the full variable domain: DGGITQSPKYLFRKEGQNVTLSCEQNLNHDAMYWYRQDPGQGLRLIYYSQIVNDFQKGDIAEGYSVSREKKESFPLTVTSAQKNPTAFYLCASTTDRGANTIYFGEGSWLTVV.